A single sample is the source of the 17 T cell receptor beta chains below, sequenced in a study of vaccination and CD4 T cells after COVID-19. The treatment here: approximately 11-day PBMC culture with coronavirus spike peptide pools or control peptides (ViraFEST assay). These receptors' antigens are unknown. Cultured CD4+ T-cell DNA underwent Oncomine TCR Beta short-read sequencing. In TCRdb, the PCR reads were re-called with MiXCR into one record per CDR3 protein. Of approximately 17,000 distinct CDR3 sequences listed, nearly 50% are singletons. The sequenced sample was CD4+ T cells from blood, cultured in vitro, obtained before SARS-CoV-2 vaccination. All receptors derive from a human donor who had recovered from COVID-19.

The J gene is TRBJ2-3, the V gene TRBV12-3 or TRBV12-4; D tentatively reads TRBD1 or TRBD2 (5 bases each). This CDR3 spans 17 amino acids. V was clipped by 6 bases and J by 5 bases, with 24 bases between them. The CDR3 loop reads CASSPGRGPRVEDTQYF. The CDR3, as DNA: TGTGCCAGCAGCCCCGGACGGGGCCCAAGGGTCGAAGATACGCAGTATTTT.

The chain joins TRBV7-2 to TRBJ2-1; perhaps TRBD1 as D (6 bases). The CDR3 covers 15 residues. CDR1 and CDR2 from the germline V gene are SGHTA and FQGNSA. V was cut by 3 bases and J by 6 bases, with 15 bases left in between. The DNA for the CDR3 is TGTGCCAGCAGCTTGTCAGGGGACGGAGGCAATGAGCAGTTCTTC. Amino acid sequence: CASSLSGDGGNEQFF.

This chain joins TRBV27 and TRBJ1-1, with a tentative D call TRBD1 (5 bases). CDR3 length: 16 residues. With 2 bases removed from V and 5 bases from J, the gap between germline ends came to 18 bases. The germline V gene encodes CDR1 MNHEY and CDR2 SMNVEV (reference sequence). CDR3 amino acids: CASSLRGTGGGTEAFF. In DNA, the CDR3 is TGTGCCAGCAGTTTACGAGGGACCGGGGGGGGAACTGAAGCTTTCTTT.

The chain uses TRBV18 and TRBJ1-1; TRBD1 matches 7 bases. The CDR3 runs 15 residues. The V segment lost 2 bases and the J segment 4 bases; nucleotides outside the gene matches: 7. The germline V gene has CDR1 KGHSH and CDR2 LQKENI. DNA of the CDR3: TGTGCCAGCTCACCAGTATCGGCAGGGGGCACTGAAGCTTTCTTT. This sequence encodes CASSPVSAGGTEAFF.

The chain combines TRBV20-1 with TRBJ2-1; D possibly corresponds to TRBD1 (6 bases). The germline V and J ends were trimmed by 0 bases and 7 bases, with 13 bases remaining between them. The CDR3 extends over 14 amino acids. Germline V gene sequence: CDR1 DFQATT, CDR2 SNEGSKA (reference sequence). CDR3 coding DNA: TGCAGTGCTAGAGAAAACAGGGAATGGAATGAGCAGTTCTTC. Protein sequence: CSARENREWNEQFF.

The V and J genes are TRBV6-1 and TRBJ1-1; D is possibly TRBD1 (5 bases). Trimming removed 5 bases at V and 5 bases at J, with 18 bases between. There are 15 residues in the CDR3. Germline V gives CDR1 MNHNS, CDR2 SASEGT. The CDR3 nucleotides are TGTGCCAGCAGTCGACCGGGACGAGAGACGACTGAAGCTTTCTTT. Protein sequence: CASSRPGRETTEAFF.

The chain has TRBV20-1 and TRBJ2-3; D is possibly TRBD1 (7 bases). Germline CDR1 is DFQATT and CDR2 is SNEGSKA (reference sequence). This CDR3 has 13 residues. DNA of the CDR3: TGCAGGGCCCAGGGGGGCCCGGTGGATACGCAGTATTTT. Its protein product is CRAQGGPVDTQYF.

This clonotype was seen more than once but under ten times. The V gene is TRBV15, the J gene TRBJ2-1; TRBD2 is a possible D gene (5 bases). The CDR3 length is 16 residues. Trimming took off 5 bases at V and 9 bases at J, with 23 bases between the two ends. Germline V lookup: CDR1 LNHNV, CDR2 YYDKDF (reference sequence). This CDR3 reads CATSVTSRGPFPEQFF. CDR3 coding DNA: TGTGCCACCAGCGTTACTAGTAGAGGTCCCTTTCCTGAGCAGTTCTTC.

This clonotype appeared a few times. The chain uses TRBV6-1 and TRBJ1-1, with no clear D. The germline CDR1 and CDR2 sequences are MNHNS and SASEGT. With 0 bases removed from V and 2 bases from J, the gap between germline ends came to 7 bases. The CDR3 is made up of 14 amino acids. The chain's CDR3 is CASSEATGNTEAFF. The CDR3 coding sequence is TGTGCCAGCAGTGAAGCGACGGGAAACACTGAAGCTTTCTTT.

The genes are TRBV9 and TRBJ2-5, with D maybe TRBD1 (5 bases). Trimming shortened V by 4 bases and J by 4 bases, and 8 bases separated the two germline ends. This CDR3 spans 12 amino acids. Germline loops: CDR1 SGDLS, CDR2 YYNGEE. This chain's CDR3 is CASSPRGETQYF. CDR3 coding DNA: TGTGCCAGCAGCCCTAGGGGAGAGACCCAGTACTTC.

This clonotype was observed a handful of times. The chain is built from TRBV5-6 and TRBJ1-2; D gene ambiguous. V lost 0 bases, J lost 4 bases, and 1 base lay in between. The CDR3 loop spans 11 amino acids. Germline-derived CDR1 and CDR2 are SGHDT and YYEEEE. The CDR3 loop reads CASSLGYGYTF. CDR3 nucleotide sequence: TGTGCCAGCAGCTTGGGCTATGGCTACACCTTC.

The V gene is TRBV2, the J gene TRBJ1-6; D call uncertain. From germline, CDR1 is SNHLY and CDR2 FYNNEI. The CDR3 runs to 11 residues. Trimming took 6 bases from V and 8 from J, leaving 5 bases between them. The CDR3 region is CASRQYSPLHF. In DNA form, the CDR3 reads TGTGCCAGCAGACAGTATTCACCCCTCCACTTT.

The DNA for the CDR3 is TGTGCCAGCAGCTTGACTGGGAATGGTCAGCCCCAGCATTTT. This encodes CASSLTGNGQPQHF. V gene TRBV5-5 combines with J gene TRBJ1-5; D gene uncertain. V was pared by 1 base and J by 6 bases, with 11 bases between. The CDR3 loop spans 14 amino acids. CDR1 and CDR2 from the germline V gene are SGHKS and YYEKEE (reference sequence). Variable domain in full (rest from reference TRBV5-5 and TRBJ1-5): DAGVTQSPTHLIKTRGQQVTLRCSPISGHKSVSWYQQVLGQGPQFIFQYYEKEERGRGNFPDRFSARQFPNYSSELNVNALLLGDSALYLCASSLTGNGQPQHFGDGTRLSIL.

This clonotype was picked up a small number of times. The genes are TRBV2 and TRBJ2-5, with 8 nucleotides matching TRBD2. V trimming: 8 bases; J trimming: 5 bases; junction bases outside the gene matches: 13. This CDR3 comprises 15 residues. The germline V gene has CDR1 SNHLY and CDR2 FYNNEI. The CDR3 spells CASGPLGGAWETQYF. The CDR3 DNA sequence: TGTGCCAGCGGCCCTCTCGGGGGGGCGTGGGAGACCCAGTACTTC.

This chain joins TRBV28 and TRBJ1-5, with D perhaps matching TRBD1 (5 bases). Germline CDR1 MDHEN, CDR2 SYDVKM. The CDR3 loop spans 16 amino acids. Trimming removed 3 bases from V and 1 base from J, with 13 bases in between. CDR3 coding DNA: TGTGCCAGCAGTTTCGGTCCAGGGTGGAGCAATCAGCCCCAGCATTTT. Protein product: CASSFGPGWSNQPQHF.

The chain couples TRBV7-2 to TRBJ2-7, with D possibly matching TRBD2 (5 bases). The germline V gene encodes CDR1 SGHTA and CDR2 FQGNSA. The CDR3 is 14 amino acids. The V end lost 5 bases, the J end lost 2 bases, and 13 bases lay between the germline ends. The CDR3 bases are TGTGCCAGCAGCCAGAGAGGGTGGACCTACGAGCAGTACTTC. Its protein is CASSQRGWTYEQYF.

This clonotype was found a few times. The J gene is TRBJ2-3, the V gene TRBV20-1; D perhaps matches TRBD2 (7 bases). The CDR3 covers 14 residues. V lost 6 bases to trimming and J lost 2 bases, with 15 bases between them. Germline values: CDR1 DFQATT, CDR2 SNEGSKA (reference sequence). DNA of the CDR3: TGCAGTGCGGGGATGGGGGGGGCCACAGATACGCAGTATTTT. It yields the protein CSAGMGGATDTQYF.